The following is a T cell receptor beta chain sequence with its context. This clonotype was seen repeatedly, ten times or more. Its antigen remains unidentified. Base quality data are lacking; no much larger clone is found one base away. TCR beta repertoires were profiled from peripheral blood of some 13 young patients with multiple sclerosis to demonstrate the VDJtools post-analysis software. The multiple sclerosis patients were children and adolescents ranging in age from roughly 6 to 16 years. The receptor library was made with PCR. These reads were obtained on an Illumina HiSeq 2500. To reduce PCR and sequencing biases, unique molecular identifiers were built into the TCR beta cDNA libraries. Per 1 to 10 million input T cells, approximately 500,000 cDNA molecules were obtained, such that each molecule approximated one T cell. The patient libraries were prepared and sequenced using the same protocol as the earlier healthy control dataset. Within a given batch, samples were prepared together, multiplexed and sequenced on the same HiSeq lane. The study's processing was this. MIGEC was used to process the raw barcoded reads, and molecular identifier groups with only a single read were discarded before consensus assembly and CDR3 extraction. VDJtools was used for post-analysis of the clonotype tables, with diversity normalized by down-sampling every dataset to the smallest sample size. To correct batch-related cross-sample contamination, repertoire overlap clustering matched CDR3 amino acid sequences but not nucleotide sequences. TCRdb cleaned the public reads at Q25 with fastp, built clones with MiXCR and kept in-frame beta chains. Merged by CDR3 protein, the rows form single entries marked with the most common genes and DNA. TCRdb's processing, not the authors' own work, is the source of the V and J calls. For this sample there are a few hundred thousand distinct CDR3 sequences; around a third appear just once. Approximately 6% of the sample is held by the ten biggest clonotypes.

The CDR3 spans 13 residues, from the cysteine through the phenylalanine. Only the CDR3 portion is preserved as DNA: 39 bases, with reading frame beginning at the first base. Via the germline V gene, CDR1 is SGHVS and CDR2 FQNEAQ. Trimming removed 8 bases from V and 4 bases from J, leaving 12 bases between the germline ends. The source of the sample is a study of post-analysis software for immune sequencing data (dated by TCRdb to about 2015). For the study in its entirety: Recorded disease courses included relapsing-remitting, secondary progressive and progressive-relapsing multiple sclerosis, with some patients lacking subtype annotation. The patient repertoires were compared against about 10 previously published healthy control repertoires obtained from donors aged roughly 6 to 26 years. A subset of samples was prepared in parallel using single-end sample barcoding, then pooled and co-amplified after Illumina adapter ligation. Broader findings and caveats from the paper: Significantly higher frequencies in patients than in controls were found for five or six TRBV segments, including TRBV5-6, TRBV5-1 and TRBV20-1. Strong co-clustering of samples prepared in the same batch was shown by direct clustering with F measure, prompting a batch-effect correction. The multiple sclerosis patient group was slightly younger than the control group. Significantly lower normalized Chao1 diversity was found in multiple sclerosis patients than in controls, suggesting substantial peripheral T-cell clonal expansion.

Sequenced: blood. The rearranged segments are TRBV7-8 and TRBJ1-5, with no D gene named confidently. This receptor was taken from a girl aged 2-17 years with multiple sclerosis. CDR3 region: CASRNRENQPQHF. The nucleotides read TGTGCCAGCCGTAACAGAGAAAATCAGCCCCAGCATTTT.